The rows below give T cell receptor beta chains drawn from one sample of a study of Graves' ophthalmopathy and Graves' hyperthyroidism. Using its own MiXCR run on the multiplex PCR reads, TCRdb lists one record per CDR3 protein. Of hundreds of thousands of distinct CDR3 sequences in the sample, roughly 50% were seen once. Material: peripheral blood. The receptors were sampled from an adult man with Graves' ophthalmopathy. Each CDR3 is given with its conserved first and last residue. The order of the fields is J gene, clone size, CDR3 length, D gene, V gene, CDR3 DNA, CDR3 protein. D genes are given only for firm matches. Clone sizes are given selectively: once, few, many, or a class where the clone is expanded.

J gene: TRBJ2-2; clone size: -; CDR3 length: 13; D gene: TRBD2; V gene: TRBV19; CDR3 DNA: TGTGCCAGTAACGAGGGAGGGGCCGGGGAGCTGTTTTTT; CDR3 protein: CASNEGGAGELFF
J gene: TRBJ2-7; clone size: -; CDR3 length: 15; D gene: -; V gene: TRBV7-2; CDR3 DNA: TGTGCCAGCAGCCCCGCCCGACAGAACACCGGGGAGCAGTACTTC; CDR3 protein: CASSPARQNTGEQYF
J gene: TRBJ2-7; clone size: -; CDR3 length: 16; D gene: TRBD1; V gene: TRBV10-3; CDR3 DNA: TGTGCCAGCAGTGTCTTTCGGGCAGGGGGCACCTACGAGCAGTACTTC; CDR3 protein: CASSVFRAGGTYEQYF
J gene: TRBJ1-2; clone size: -; CDR3 length: 14; D gene: TRBD1; V gene: TRBV2; CDR3 DNA: TGTGCCAGCAGGGGGACAGGTAGTAACTATGGCTACACCTTC; CDR3 protein: CASRGTGSNYGYTF
J gene: TRBJ2-5; clone size: -; CDR3 length: 17; D gene: TRBD1; V gene: TRBV7-9; CDR3 DNA: TGTGCCAGCAGCCGTAGACAGGGCGGACCGTACCAAGAGACCCAGTACTTC; CDR3 protein: CASSRRQGGPYQETQYF
J gene: TRBJ1-2; clone size: -; CDR3 length: 14; D gene: -; V gene: TRBV10-2; CDR3 DNA: TGCGCCAGCACCCCCGGGGAAGGGGTCTCTGGCTACACCTTC; CDR3 protein: CASTPGEGVSGYTF
J gene: TRBJ1-2; clone size: few; CDR3 length: 14; D gene: -; V gene: TRBV5-4; CDR3 DNA: TGTGCCAGCAGCGCTCAATACCCAGGGGTAGGCTACACCTTC; CDR3 protein: CASSAQYPGVGYTF
J gene: TRBJ2-7; clone size: -; CDR3 length: 15; D gene: -; V gene: TRBV7-9; CDR3 DNA: TGTGCCAGCAGCTTGGGAGGCTCCTATGGGGATGAGCAGTACTTC; CDR3 protein: CASSLGGSYGDEQYF
J gene: TRBJ1-1; clone size: few; CDR3 length: 16; D gene: TRBD1; V gene: TRBV20-1; CDR3 DNA: TGCAGTGCTAGAGAGGGGACAGGTGTGGAGAACACTGAAGCTTTCTTT; CDR3 protein: CSAREGTGVENTEAFF
J gene: TRBJ2-7; clone size: -; CDR3 length: 16; D gene: -; V gene: TRBV24-1; CDR3 DNA: TGTGCCACCAGTGCCGCCGGGACGCTGGGAACCTACGAGCAGTACTTC; CDR3 protein: CATSAAGTLGTYEQYF
J gene: TRBJ2-2; clone size: -; CDR3 length: 14; D gene: -; V gene: TRBV5-1; CDR3 DNA: TGCGCCAGCGCGGGACAGCTTAACACCGGGGAGCTGTTTTTT; CDR3 protein: CASAGQLNTGELFF
J gene: TRBJ1-5; clone size: -; CDR3 length: 13; D gene: TRBD1; V gene: TRBV19; CDR3 DNA: TGTGCCAGTATGGGACAGTCTAATCAGCCCCAGCATTTT; CDR3 protein: CASMGQSNQPQHF
J gene: TRBJ1-1; clone size: -; CDR3 length: 15; D gene: TRBD1; V gene: TRBV7-6; CDR3 DNA: TGTGCCAGCAGCTTAGGTGGGACAGGCCACACTGAAGCTTTCTTT; CDR3 protein: CASSLGGTGHTEAFF
J gene: TRBJ1-6; clone size: many; CDR3 length: 14; D gene: -; V gene: TRBV7-9; CDR3 DNA: TGTGCCAGCAGCCCCAACTCTGCTAATTCACCCCTCCACTTT; CDR3 protein: CASSPNSANSPLHF
J gene: TRBJ2-7; clone size: -; CDR3 length: 15; D gene: TRBD1; V gene: TRBV25-1; CDR3 DNA: TGTGCCAGTGCCCGCGGAGGACAGGGGACCGGCGAGCAGTGCTTC; CDR3 protein: CASARGGQGTGEQCF
J gene: TRBJ1-2; clone size: -; CDR3 length: 13; D gene: -; V gene: TRBV25-1; CDR3 DNA: TGTGCCAGCAGTTCGCGGATCGAAAATGGCTACACCTTC; CDR3 protein: CASSSRIENGYTF
J gene: TRBJ1-1; clone size: -; CDR3 length: 13; D gene: -; V gene: TRBV20-1; CDR3 DNA: TGCAGTGCCGAGAGAGGGCCCCTCACTGAAGCTTTCTTT; CDR3 protein: CSAERGPLTEAFF
J gene: TRBJ2-2; clone size: many; CDR3 length: 15; D gene: TRBD2; V gene: TRBV29-1; CDR3 DNA: TGCAGCGTTGGTCCGGGACTAGCGGGAGGCGGGGAGCTGTTTTTT; CDR3 protein: CSVGPGLAGGGELFF
J gene: TRBJ1-5; clone size: many; CDR3 length: 15; D gene: TRBD1; V gene: TRBV19; CDR3 DNA: TGTGCCAGTACCAAGACAGGGAGTAGCGATCAGCCCCAGCATTTT; CDR3 protein: CASTKTGSSDQPQHF
J gene: TRBJ1-1; clone size: -; CDR3 length: 14; D gene: TRBD1; V gene: TRBV2; CDR3 DNA: TGTGCCAGCAGCTCCCTCCGGGACAGGGTAACAGCTTTCTTT; CDR3 protein: CASSSLRDRVTAFF
J gene: TRBJ2-2; clone size: -; CDR3 length: 14; D gene: -; V gene: TRBV29-1; CDR3 DNA: TGCAGCGTTGGAGTTGGAGGGAACACCGGGGAGCTGTTTTTT; CDR3 protein: CSVGVGGNTGELFF
J gene: TRBJ2-5; clone size: few; CDR3 length: 14; D gene: -; V gene: TRBV20-1; CDR3 DNA: TGCAGTGCTCCCCCCGGAGTAGGTACGGAGACCCAGTACTTC; CDR3 protein: CSAPPGVGTETQYF
J gene: TRBJ2-4; clone size: -; CDR3 length: 14; D gene: -; V gene: TRBV7-8; CDR3 DNA: TGTGCCAGCAGCTTTGGGGGGGCCATGTACATTCAGTACTTC; CDR3 protein: CASSFGGAMYIQYF
J gene: TRBJ2-2; clone size: few; CDR3 length: 16; D gene: TRBD2; V gene: TRBV7-9; CDR3 DNA: TGTGCCAGCAGCGTCTCCGGGACTAGACGCACCGGGGAGCTGTTTTTT; CDR3 protein: CASSVSGTRRTGELFF
J gene: TRBJ2-5; clone size: few; CDR3 length: 14; D gene: -; V gene: TRBV10-3; CDR3 DNA: TGTGCCATCAGTGATACGCGCAACCAAGAGACCCAGTACTTC; CDR3 protein: CAISDTRNQETQYF
J gene: TRBJ1-1; clone size: -; CDR3 length: 11; D gene: TRBD1; V gene: TRBV15; CDR3 DNA: TGTGCCACCAGCAAAGACAGGGAGAGGCTCTTT; CDR3 protein: CATSKDRERLF
J gene: TRBJ1-2; clone size: few; CDR3 length: 15; D gene: -; V gene: TRBV9; CDR3 DNA: TGTGCCAGCAGCCGGGGAGGACAGATTAACTATGGCTACACCTTC; CDR3 protein: CASSRGGQINYGYTF
J gene: TRBJ2-2; clone size: -; CDR3 length: 14; D gene: -; V gene: TRBV10-2; CDR3 DNA: TGCGCCAGCAGTGAGTTGGGGGTAGGCGGGGAGCTGTTTTTT; CDR3 protein: CASSELGVGGELFF
J gene: TRBJ2-5; clone size: few; CDR3 length: 13; D gene: -; V gene: TRBV7-2; CDR3 DNA: TGTGCCAGCAGCCAAGATGGAGGGGAGACCCAGTACTTC; CDR3 protein: CASSQDGGETQYF
J gene: TRBJ2-5; clone size: -; CDR3 length: 13; D gene: -; V gene: TRBV4-1; CDR3 DNA: TGCGCCAGCAGCCAAGTCCGGCAAGAGACCCAGTACTTC; CDR3 protein: CASSQVRQETQYF
J gene: TRBJ2-5; clone size: -; CDR3 length: 11; D gene: -; V gene: TRBV5-8; CDR3 DNA: TGTGCTCTCAGGGGTCAAGAGACCCAGTACTTC; CDR3 protein: CALRGQETQYF
J gene: TRBJ1-5; clone size: many; CDR3 length: 14; D gene: -; V gene: TRBV2; CDR3 DNA: TGTGCCAGCAGTGAGGGCAGGGAAGGCCAGCCCCAGCATTTT; CDR3 protein: CASSEGREGQPQHF
J gene: TRBJ1-1; clone size: many; CDR3 length: 14; D gene: -; V gene: TRBV2; CDR3 DNA: TGTGCCAGCACCTGGGCCTACAGGGAAACTGAAGCTTTCTTT; CDR3 protein: CASTWAYRETEAFF
J gene: TRBJ2-1; clone size: few; CDR3 length: 13; D gene: -; V gene: TRBV7-7; CDR3 DNA: TGTGCTAGCAGCCCCTCGGAGGTGGCTGAGCAGTTCTTC; CDR3 protein: CASSPSEVAEQFF
J gene: TRBJ1-5; clone size: -; CDR3 length: 16; D gene: -; V gene: TRBV20-1; CDR3 DNA: TGCAGTGCTAGAGATGGTTTTGCAGGGGAAGGCCAGCCCCAGCATTTT; CDR3 protein: CSARDGFAGEGQPQHF
J gene: TRBJ2-2; clone size: -; CDR3 length: 14; D gene: -; V gene: TRBV18; CDR3 DNA: TGTGCCAGCTCACCAGACTATAACACCGGGGAGCTGTTTTTT; CDR3 protein: CASSPDYNTGELFF
J gene: TRBJ1-5; clone size: few; CDR3 length: 15; D gene: -; V gene: TRBV5-5; CDR3 DNA: TGTGCCAGCAGCTTAGGGTCAACGGGCAATCAGCCCCAGCATTTT; CDR3 protein: CASSLGSTGNQPQHF
J gene: TRBJ2-3; clone size: -; CDR3 length: 14; D gene: -; V gene: TRBV29-1; CDR3 DNA: TGCAGCGTTGCTGAGGGTACTAGCACAGATACGCAGTATTTT; CDR3 protein: CSVAEGTSTDTQYF
J gene: TRBJ2-5; clone size: few; CDR3 length: 13; D gene: -; V gene: TRBV10-3; CDR3 DNA: TGTGCCATCAGGGACACCTTACAAGAGACCCAGTACTTC; CDR3 protein: CAIRDTLQETQYF
J gene: TRBJ1-5; clone size: -; CDR3 length: 14; D gene: -; V gene: TRBV7-8; CDR3 DNA: TGTGCCAGCAGCACGGACAGACTCAATCAGCCCCAGCATTTT; CDR3 protein: CASSTDRLNQPQHF
J gene: TRBJ1-1; clone size: once; CDR3 length: 14; D gene: -; V gene: TRBV29-1; CDR3 DNA: TGCAGCGTTTACACTTATCAGGGAAACCTTAAAGCTTTCTTT; CDR3 protein: CSVYTYQGNLKAFF
J gene: TRBJ1-3; clone size: -; CDR3 length: 17; D gene: -; V gene: TRBV3-1; CDR3 DNA: TGTGCCAGCAGCCAAGGGTTGGGCCTCCTCTCTGGAAACACCATATATTTT; CDR3 protein: CASSQGLGLLSGNTIYF
J gene: TRBJ2-5; clone size: few; CDR3 length: 13; D gene: -; V gene: TRBV19; CDR3 DNA: TGTGCCAGTAGTATAGGTAGGGCGGAGACCCAGTACTTC; CDR3 protein: CASSIGRAETQYF
J gene: TRBJ2-2; clone size: -; CDR3 length: 15; D gene: -; V gene: TRBV2; CDR3 DNA: TGTGCCAGCAGTGGGAGAAGGGGAGACACCGGGGAGCTGTTTTTT; CDR3 protein: CASSGRRGDTGELFF
J gene: TRBJ1-6; clone size: few; CDR3 length: 15; D gene: TRBD1; V gene: TRBV7-8; CDR3 DNA: TGTGCCAGCAGCTTACGTGGGACAGCAAATTCACCCCTCCACTTT; CDR3 protein: CASSLRGTANSPLHF
J gene: TRBJ2-7; clone size: few; CDR3 length: 14; D gene: -; V gene: TRBV7-2; CDR3 DNA: TGTGCCAGCAGCGCAAGGGCAGGGTCCTACGAGCAGTACTTC; CDR3 protein: CASSARAGSYEQYF
J gene: TRBJ2-7; clone size: -; CDR3 length: 14; D gene: TRBD2; V gene: TRBV6-5; CDR3 DNA: TGTGCCAGCAGCTTCGAGCGGGAGGTCCACGAGCAGTACTTC; CDR3 protein: CASSFEREVHEQYF
J gene: TRBJ2-2; clone size: few; CDR3 length: 12; D gene: -; V gene: TRBV2; CDR3 DNA: TGTGCCAGCAGTGACCGGGCCGGGGAGCTGTTTTTT; CDR3 protein: CASSDRAGELFF
J gene: TRBJ2-7; clone size: few; CDR3 length: 16; D gene: TRBD1; V gene: TRBV7-2; CDR3 DNA: TGTGCCAGCAGCTTAGGTCGTGGGGGACAGTCCTACGAGCAGTACTTC; CDR3 protein: CASSLGRGGQSYEQYF
J gene: TRBJ1-1; clone size: -; CDR3 length: 14; D gene: -; V gene: TRBV19; CDR3 DNA: TGTGCCAGTAGTATGATGGGGCAGGAGGGGGAAGCTTTCTTT; CDR3 protein: CASSMMGQEGEAFF